The 24 T cell receptor beta chains given below trace back to one sample, sequenced in a study of monozygotic twins with inflammatory bowel disease. TCRdb reprocessed the 5' RACE reads, keeping one entry per CDR3 protein, no DNA. The specimen's table records roughly 150,000 distinct CDR3 sequences. The sequenced material came from blood. The receptors come from a human donor with ulcerative colitis or Crohn's disease, or a healthy co-twin of an affected twin (not recorded which).

The chain recombines TRBV6-2 or TRBV6-3 with TRBJ1-5; TCRdb's D call of TRBD1 is untestable without DNA. CDR1 and CDR2 from the germline V gene are MNHEY and SVGEGT. This CDR3 is 17 amino acids long. CDR3 protein: CASSYTRPGTGNQPQHF.

The chain has TRBV10-1 and TRBJ2-2; TCRdb gives TRBD2 as the D gene, but with no DNA this cannot be confirmed. CDR1 and CDR2 (germline): WNHNN, SYGVQD (reference sequence). The CDR3 runs to 14 residues. This chain's CDR3 is CASSELAWTGELFF.

The rearrangement links TRBV3-1 to TRBJ2-7; the TRBD1 assignment by TCRdb is unverifiable without DNA. This CDR3 comprises 17 residues. Looked up from germline, CDR1 is LGHDT and CDR2 is YNNKEL (reference sequence). CDR3 in amino acids: CASSQTLDRASNYEQYF.

This sequence joins TRBV5-4 and TRBJ2-5; TCRdb outputs TRBD2, but without DNA this stays unchecked. Per germline, CDR1 SGHNT and CDR2 YYREEE (reference sequence). The CDR3 consists of 14 residues. CDR3 loop: CASSRSGIWETQYF.

The CDR3 reads CASSSMKRQGSYEQYF. The V gene is TRBV11-2, the J gene TRBJ2-7. The CDR3 runs to 16 residues. Germline values: CDR1 SGHAT, CDR2 FQNNGV.

The CDR3: CASRSSVNEQFF. The V call is TRBV5-1, the J call TRBJ2-1. CDR3 size: 12 residues. The germline gives CDR1 SGHRS, CDR2 YFSETQ.

V gene TRBV9 combines with J gene TRBJ2-3. CDR3 size: 15 residues. Germline V gives CDR1 SGDLS, CDR2 YYNGEE. The CDR3 is CASSVGTPNTDTQYF.

The chain couples TRBV9 to TRBJ1-2; TCRdb's assignment of TRBD1 cannot be checked, as there is no DNA. The CDR3 runs to 15 residues. Per germline, CDR1 SGDLS and CDR2 YYNGEE. This CDR3 reads CASRSRQALPGGYTF.

V gene TRBV4-3 combines with J gene TRBJ2-5. Germline lookup yields CDR1 LGHNA and CDR2 YSLEER. This CDR3 region has 14 residues. The CDR3 loop is CASSHSLVRETQYF.

V gene TRBV6-1 combines with J gene TRBJ2-1; without DNA, the TCRdb call of TRBD2 cannot be checked. The CDR3 consists of 18 residues. Germline values: CDR1 MNHNS, CDR2 SASEGT. The CDR3 is CASSEVASGRYSYNEQFF.

V and J are TRBV10-3 and TRBJ2-2; the TCRdb call, TRBD2, lacks DNA for checking. The CDR3 is 16 residues long. Looked up from germline, CDR1 is ENHRY and CDR2 is SYGVKD. The CDR3 loop is CAISFLAGDNTGELFF.

V usage is TRBV30 and J usage is TRBJ1-1; the D gene TCRdb calls, TRBD1, cannot be checked with no DNA. The CDR3 totals 14 residues. CDR1 and CDR2 from the germline V gene are GTSNPN and SVGIG (reference sequence). CDR3 sequence: CAWSIGAGGTEAFF.

V usage is TRBV5-1 and J usage is TRBJ2-1. The length of the CDR3 is 15 residues. Germline assignment: CDR1 SGHRS and CDR2 YFSETQ. The CDR3 sequence is CASSLEPADYNEQFF.

The rearrangement uses TRBV6-5 and TRBJ2-4. CDR1 is MNHEY, CDR2 SVGAGI, per germline. This CDR3 has 14 residues. The CDR3 loop is CASSYSGGKNIQYF.

This sequence joins TRBV28 and TRBJ1-2; the TCRdb call, TRBD1, lacks DNA for checking. The CDR3 loop spans 15 amino acids. CDR1 is MDHEN and CDR2 is SYDVKM in the germline V gene. CDR3 residues: CASSSGTGTPYGYTF.

This chain connects TRBV12-3 or TRBV12-4 to TRBJ1-5; TCRdb's D call, TRBD1, is unchecked because there is no DNA. The CDR3 length is 15 residues. CDR3 region: CASSRGGSSNQPQHF.

The chain recombines TRBV20-1 with TRBJ1-6; TCRdb lists TRBD1, though no DNA is available to test this call. This CDR3 contains 13 residues. Germline lookup yields CDR1 DFQATT and CDR2 SNEGSKA (reference sequence). The CDR3 loop reads CSAREQGITPLHF.

This chain joins TRBV7-8 and TRBJ2-2; TCRdb selects TRBD2, and the lack of DNA leaves this call unchecked. Per the germline V gene, CDR1 is SGHVS and CDR2 is FQNEAQ. The CDR3 is 16 amino acids. CDR3 protein: CASSRMTSPNTGELFF.

This chain connects TRBV10-3 to TRBJ2-5; the D gene TCRdb calls, TRBD2, cannot be checked with no DNA. This CDR3 contains 17 residues. Germline V lookup: CDR1 ENHRY, CDR2 SYGVKD. The CDR3 sequence is CAISESGGSGRSETQYF.

The chain carries TRBV18 and TRBJ1-1; TCRdb lists TRBD1, though no DNA is available to test this call. The CDR3 contains 15 residues. CDR1 is KGHSH, CDR2 LQKENI, per germline. CDR3 sequence reads: CASSPWGRLNTEAFF.

This chain links TRBV7-9 with TRBJ2-5. From germline, CDR1 is SEHNR and CDR2 FQNEAQ (reference sequence). There are 12 residues in the CDR3. CDR3 residues: CASLDFGETQYF.

The genes are TRBV6-2 or TRBV6-3 and TRBJ2-5; the TRBD2 assignment by TCRdb is unverifiable without DNA. CDR1 is MNHEY, CDR2 SVGEGT, per germline. CDR3 size: 17 residues. CDR3: CASSHYFGGAVQETQYF.

V and J are TRBV5-4 and TRBJ1-1; TCRdb proposes TRBD1, but this gene call is untestable without DNA. Germline V gene sequence: CDR1 SGHNT, CDR2 YYREEE (reference sequence). CDR3 length: 14 residues. The CDR3 region is CASSYRTGLTGAFF.

V gene TRBV7-9 combines with J gene TRBJ1-6; the TRBD1 assignment by TCRdb is unverifiable without DNA. Germline values: CDR1 SEHNR, CDR2 FQNEAQ (reference sequence). The CDR3 is 13 amino acids. The CDR3 here is CASSLDPVLPLHF.